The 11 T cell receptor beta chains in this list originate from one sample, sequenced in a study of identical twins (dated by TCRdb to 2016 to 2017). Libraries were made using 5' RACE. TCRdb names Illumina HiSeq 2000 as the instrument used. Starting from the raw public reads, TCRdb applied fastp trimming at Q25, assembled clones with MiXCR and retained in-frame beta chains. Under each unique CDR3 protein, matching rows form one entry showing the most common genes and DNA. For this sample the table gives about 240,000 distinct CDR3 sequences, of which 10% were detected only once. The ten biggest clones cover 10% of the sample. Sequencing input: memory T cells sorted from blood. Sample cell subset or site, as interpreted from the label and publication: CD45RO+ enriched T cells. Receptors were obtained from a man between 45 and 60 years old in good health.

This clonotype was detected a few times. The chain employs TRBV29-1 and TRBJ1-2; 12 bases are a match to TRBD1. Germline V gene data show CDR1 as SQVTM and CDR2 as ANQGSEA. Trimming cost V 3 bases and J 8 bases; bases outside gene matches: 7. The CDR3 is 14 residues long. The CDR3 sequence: CSVEGTGGGRGYTF. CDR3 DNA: TGCAGCGTTGAGGGGACAGGGGGCGGTAGAGGCTACACCTTC.

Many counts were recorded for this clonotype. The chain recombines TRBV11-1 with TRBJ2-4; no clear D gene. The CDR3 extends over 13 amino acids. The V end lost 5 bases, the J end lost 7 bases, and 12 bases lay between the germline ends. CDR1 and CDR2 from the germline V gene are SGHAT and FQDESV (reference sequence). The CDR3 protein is CASSLLLSNIQYF. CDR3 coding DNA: TGTGCCAGCAGCCTCCTGCTCAGTAACATTCAGTACTTC.

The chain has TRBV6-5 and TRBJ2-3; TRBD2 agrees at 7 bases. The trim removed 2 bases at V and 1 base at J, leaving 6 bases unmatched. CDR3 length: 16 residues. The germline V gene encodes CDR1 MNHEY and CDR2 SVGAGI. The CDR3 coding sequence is TGTGCCAGCAGTTACCAAAGACTAGCTGGCACAGATACGCAGTATTTT. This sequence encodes CASSYQRLAGTDTQYF.

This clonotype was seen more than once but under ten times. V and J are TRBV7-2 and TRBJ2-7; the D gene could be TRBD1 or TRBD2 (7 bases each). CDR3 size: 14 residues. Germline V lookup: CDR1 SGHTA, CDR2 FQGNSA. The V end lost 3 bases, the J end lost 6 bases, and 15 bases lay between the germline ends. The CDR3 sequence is CASSLNTGEGEQYF. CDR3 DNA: TGTGCCAGCAGCTTGAACACAGGGGAGGGCGAGCAGTACTTC.

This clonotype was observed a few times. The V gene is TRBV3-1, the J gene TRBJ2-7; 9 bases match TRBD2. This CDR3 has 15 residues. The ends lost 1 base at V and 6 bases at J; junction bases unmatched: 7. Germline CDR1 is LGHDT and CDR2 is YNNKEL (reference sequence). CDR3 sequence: CASSQGAAGGSEQYF. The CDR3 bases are TGTGCCAGCAGCCAAGGTGCGGCGGGAGGGAGCGAGCAGTACTTC.

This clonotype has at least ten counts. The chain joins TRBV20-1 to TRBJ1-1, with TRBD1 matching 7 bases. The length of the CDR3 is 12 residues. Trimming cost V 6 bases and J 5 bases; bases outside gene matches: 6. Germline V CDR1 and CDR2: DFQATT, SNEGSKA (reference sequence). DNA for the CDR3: TGCAGTGCCCCGACAGGGCTGACTGAAGCTTTCTTT. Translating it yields CSAPTGLTEAFF.

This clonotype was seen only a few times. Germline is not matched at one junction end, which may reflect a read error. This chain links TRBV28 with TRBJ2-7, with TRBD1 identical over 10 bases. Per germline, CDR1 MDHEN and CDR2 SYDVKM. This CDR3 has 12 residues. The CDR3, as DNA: TGTGCCAGCAGTCCGACAGGGGGCAAAAAGAACTTC. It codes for CASSPTGGKKNF. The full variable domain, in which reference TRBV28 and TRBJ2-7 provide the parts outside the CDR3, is DVKVTQSSRYLVKRTGEKVFLECVQDMDHENMFWYRQDPGLGLRLIYFSYDVKMKEKGDIPEGYSVSREKKERFSLILESASTNQTSMYLCASSPTGGKKNFGPGTRLTVT.

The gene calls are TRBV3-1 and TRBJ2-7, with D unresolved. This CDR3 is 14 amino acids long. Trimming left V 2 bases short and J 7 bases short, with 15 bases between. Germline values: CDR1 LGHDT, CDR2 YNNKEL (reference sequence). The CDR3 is CASSQRAGSREQYF. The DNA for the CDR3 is TGTGCCAGCAGCCAAAGAGCTGGGTCGAGGGAGCAGTACTTC.

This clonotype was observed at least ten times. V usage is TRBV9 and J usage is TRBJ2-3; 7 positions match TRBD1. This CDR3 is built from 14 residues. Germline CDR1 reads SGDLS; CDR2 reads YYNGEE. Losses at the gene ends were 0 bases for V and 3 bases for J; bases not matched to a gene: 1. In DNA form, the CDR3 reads TGTGCCAGCAGCGTAGGACAGGGAACAGATACGCAGTATTTT. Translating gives CASSVGQGTDTQYF.

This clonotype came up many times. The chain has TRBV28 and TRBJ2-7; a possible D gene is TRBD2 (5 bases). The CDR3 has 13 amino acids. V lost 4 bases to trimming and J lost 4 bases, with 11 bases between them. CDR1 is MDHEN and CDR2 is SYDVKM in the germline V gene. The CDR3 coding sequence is TGTGCCAGCAGTTCGCGGGCTCCGTACGAGCAGTACTTC. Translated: CASSSRAPYEQYF.

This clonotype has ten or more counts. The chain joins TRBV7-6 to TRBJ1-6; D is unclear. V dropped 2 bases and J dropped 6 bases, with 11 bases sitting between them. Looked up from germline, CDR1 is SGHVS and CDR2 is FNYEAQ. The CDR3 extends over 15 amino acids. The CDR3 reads CASSLRPGGNSPLHF. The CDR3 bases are TGTGCCAGCAGCTTAAGGCCGGGAGGTAATTCACCCCTCCACTTT.